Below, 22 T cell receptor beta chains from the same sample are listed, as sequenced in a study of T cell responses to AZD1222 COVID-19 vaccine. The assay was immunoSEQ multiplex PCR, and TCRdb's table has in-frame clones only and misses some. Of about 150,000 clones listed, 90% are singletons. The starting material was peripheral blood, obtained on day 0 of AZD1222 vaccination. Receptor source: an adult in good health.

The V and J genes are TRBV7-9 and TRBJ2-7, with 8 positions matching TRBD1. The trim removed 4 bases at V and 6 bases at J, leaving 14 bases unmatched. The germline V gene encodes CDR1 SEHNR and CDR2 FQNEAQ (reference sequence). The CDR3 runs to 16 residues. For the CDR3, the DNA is TGTGCCAGCAGCTCATCCGCTCAGGGGGCGCGGGGCGAGCAGTACTTC. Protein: CASSSSAQGARGEQYF.

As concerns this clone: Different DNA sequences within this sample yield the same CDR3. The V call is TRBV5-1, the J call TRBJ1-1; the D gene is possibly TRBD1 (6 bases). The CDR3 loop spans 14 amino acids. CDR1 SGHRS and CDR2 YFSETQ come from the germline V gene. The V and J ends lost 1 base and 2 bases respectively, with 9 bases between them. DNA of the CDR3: TGCGCCAGCAGCTTGATAGGGGGTAACACTGAAGCTTTCTTT. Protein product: CASSLIGGNTEAFF.

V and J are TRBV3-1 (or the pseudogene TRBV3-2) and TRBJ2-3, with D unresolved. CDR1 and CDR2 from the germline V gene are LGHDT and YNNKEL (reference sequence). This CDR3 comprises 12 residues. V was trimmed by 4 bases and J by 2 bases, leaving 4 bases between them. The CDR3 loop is CASSLLTDTQYF. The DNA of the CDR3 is TGTGCCAGCAGCCTTCTCACAGATACGCAGTATTTT.

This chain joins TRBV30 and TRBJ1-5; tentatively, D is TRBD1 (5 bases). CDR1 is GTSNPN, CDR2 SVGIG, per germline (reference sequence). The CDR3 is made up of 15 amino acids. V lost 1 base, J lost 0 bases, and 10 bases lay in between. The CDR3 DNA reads TGTGCCTGGAGTGGTTGGGGGAATAGCAATCAGCCCCAGCATTTT. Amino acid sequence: CAWSGWGNSNQPQHF.

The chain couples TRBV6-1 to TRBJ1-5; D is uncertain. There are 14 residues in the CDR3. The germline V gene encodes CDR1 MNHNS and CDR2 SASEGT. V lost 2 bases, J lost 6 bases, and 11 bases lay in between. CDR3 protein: CASSEFNEVQPQHF. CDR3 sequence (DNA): TGTGCCAGCAGTGAATTCAACGAGGTTCAGCCCCAGCATTTT.

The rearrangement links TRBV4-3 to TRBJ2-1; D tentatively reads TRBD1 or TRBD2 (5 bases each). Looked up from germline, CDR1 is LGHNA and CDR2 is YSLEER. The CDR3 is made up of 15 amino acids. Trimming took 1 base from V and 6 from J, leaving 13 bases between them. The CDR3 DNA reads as TGCGCCAGCAGCCAAGCCCTCGCAGGGACCAATGAGCAGTTCTTC. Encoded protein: CASSQALAGTNEQFF.

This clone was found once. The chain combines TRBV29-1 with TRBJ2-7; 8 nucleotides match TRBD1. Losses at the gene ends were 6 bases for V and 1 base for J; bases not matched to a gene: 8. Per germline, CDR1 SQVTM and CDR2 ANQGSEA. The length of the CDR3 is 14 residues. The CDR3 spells CSVQGQGGSYEQYF. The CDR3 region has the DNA TGCAGCGTCCAAGGACAGGGTGGTTCCTACGAGCAGTACTTC.

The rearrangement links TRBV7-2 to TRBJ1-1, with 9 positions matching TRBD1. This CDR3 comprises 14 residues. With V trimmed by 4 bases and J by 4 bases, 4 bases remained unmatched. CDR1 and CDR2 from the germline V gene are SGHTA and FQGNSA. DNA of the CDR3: TGTGCCAGCAGCTCACAGGGGGCGATCACTGAAGCTTTCTTT. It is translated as CASSSQGAITEAFF.

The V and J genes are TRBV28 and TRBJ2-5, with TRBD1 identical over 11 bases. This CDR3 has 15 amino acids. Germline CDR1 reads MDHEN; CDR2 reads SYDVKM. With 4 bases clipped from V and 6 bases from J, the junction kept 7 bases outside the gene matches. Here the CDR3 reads CASSSSDRGLKTQYF. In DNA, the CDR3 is TGTGCCAGCAGTTCCTCGGACAGGGGGCTAAAGACCCAGTACTTC.

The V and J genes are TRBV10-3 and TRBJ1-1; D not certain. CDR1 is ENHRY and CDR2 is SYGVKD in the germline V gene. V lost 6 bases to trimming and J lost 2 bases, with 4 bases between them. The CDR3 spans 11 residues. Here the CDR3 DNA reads TGTGCCATCAGGGAAAACACTGAAGCTTTCTTT. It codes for CAIRENTEAFF.

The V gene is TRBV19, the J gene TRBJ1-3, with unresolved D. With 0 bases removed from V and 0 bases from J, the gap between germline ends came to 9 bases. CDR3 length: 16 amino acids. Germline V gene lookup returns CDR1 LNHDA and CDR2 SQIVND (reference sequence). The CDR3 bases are TGTGCCAGTAGTATAGAAAGGTACCCCTCTGGAAACACCATATATTTT. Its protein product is CASSIERYPSGNTIYF.

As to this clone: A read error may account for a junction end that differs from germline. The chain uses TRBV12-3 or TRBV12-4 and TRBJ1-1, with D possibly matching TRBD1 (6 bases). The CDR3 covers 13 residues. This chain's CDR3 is CASSLNPDSLRRF. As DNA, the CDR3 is TGTGCCAGCAGTTTAAATCCGGACAGCCTCCGACGCTTT.

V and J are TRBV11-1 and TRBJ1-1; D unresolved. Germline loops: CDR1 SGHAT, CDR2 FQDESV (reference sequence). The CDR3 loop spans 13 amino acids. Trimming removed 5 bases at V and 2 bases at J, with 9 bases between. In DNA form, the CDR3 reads TGTGCCAGCAGCCCTCGGGCTAACACTGAAGCTTTCTTT. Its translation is CASSPRANTEAFF.

The CDR3 DNA is TGTGCCAGCAGTTTTAAAGGAACAGGGGTAGGCGAGCAGTACTTC. Its protein is CASSFKGTGVGEQYF. This rearrangement joins TRBV28 to TRBJ2-7; 7 nucleotides match TRBD1. Germline assignment: CDR1 MDHEN and CDR2 SYDVKM. This CDR3 has 15 residues. J gave up 6 bases and V 3 bases, and 11 bases lay outside the gene matches.

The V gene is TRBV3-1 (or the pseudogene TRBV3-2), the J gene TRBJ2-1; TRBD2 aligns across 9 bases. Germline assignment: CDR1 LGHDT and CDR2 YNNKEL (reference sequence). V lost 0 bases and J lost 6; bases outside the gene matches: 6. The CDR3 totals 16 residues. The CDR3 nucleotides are TGTGCCAGCAGCCAAGACTTGGTAGCGGGAGCCAATGAGCAGTTCTTC. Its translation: CASSQDLVAGANEQFF.

CDR3 nucleotides: TGTGCCACCAGTGATTATCCAGGAGACTATGGCTACACCTTC. This codes for CATSDYPGDYGYTF. The chain employs TRBV24-1 and TRBJ1-2; D is uncertain. This CDR3 is 14 amino acids long. The V end lost 2 bases, the J end lost 3 bases, and 9 bases lay between the germline ends. Germline V gives CDR1 KGHDR, CDR2 SFDVKD.

Here the CDR3 reads CASSDRGPGSNQPQHF. For the CDR3, the DNA is TGTGCCAGTAGCGACAGGGGCCCGGGGAGCAATCAGCCCCAGCATTTT. This chain links TRBV19 with TRBJ1-5, with 8 bases identical to TRBD1. Germline CDR1 reads LNHDA; CDR2 reads SQIVND (reference sequence). This CDR3 has 16 amino acids. The ends lost 6 bases at V and 1 base at J; junction bases unmatched: 8.

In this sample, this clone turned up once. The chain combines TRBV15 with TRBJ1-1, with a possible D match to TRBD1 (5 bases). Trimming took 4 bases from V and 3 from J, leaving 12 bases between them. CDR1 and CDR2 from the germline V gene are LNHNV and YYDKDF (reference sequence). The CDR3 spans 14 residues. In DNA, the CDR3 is TGTGCCACCAGCACGGGTCGGGGGGACACTGAAGCTTTCTTT. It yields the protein CATSTGRGDTEAFF.

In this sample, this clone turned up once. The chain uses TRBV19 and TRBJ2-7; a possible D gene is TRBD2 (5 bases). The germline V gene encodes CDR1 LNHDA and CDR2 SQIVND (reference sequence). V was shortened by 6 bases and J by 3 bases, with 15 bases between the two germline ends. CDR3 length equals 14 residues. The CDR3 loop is CASSRLASGYEQYF. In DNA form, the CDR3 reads TGTGCCAGTAGCCGTTTAGCCAGCGGCTACGAGCAGTACTTC.

The CDR3 DNA reads as TGTGCCAGCAGGGCGGGGGCCTACACAGATACGCAGTATTTT. Protein product: CASRAGAYTDTQYF. The rearrangement joins TRBV6-5 to TRBJ2-3; TRBD2 is a possible D gene (7 bases). The V gene lost 6 bases and the J gene lost 2 bases, with 12 bases spanning the gap. CDR1 is MNHEY and CDR2 is SVGAGI in the germline V gene. The CDR3 consists of 14 residues.

The CDR3 region has the DNA TGTGCCAGCAGCCCGGGGCGATGGACAGATACGCAGTATTTT. Translating gives CASSPGRWTDTQYF. J is TRBJ2-3 and V is TRBV9; D may be TRBD1 or TRBD2 (5 bases each). V was clipped by 4 bases and J by 3 bases, with 12 bases between them. This CDR3 region has 14 residues. Germline assignment: CDR1 SGDLS and CDR2 YYNGEE.

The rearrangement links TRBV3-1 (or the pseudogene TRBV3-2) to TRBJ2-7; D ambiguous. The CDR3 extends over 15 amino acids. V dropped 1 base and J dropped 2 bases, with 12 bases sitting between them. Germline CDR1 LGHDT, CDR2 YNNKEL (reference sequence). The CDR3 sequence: CASSQGRLIPYEQYF. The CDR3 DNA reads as TGTGCCAGCAGCCAAGGACGCCTGATTCCCTACGAGCAGTACTTC.